The clone carrying this T cell receptor (beta chain) was counted many times. Its target is unknown. The TCR beta CDR3 regions underwent amplification from RNA transcripts. RT-PCR in the first round used HTBI primers; a second-round multiplex PCR followed. TCRdb reprocessed the multiplex PCR reads via MiXCR and lists one record per CDR3 protein. The sample shows around 590,000 distinct CDR3 sequences, about 35% of them seen only once. This record comes from a study of Graves' ophthalmopathy and Graves' hyperthyroidism. Findings of the study overall: Blood samples also showed most expanded thyroid clonotypes exceeding 0.001 frequency. Prediction of ophthalmopathy progression reached 70.59% sensitivity and 72.22% specificity.

The sequenced material came from peripheral blood or thyroid tissue (not recorded which). The sequence was collected from an adult man with Graves' hyperthyroidism.

The CDR3 sequence: CATSDRGFFYGYTF. The CDR3 nucleotides read TGTGCCACCAGTGATCGTGGTTTCTTCTATGGCTACACCTTC. V is TRBV24-1 and J is TRBJ1-2; D remains ambiguous. This CDR3 contains 14 residues. Trimming removed 3 bases from V and 4 bases from J, with 11 bases in between. Germline-derived CDR1 and CDR2 are KGHDR and SFDVKD.